These 13 T cell receptor beta chains share one sample of origin, sequenced in a study of beta chain features in type 1 diabetes. Study findings and constraints: The study found moderately but significantly shorter TCRB CDR3s in all four CD4+ subsets of Type 1 diabetes patients.

The whole isolated RNA underwent reverse transcription, so sequencing captured expressed TCRB transcripts. Sequenced by immunoSEQ multiplex PCR; TCRdb stores in-frame clones only, minus some. The repertoire holds 680,000 or so clones, around an eighth seen once, with less than 0.025% in the top ten. Their antigens remain unidentified. Sequenced input: naive CD4+ T cells from blood. These receptors came from a man aged 18 to 29 with type 1 diabetes.

The chain links TRBV30 to TRBJ2-1; the D call may be TRBD1 or TRBD2 (7 bases each). V lost 8 bases, J lost 0 bases, and 23 bases lay in between. This CDR3 is 17 amino acids long. Germline V CDR1 and CDR2: GTSNPN, SVGIG (reference sequence). The CDR3 region has the DNA TGTGCCGGCCAGGGAGGGGGCTTCGTCAGCTCCTACAATGAGCAGTTCTTC. It codes for CAGQGGGFVSSYNEQFF.

CDR3 region: CASSDPRSYEQYF. CDR3 bases: TGTGCCAGCAGTGACCCCCGCTCCTACGAGCAGTACTTC. The chain recombines TRBV2 with TRBJ2-7; D is ambiguous. The germline V gene has CDR1 SNHLY and CDR2 FYNNEI. V dropped 3 bases and J dropped 0 bases, with 6 bases sitting between them. This CDR3 comprises 13 residues. Supplemented by reference TRBV2 and TRBJ2-7, the full variable domain reads EPEVTQTPSHQVTQMGQEVILRCVPISNHLYFYWYRQILGQKVEFLVSFYNNEISEKSEIFDDQFSVERPDGSNFTLKIRSTKLEDSAMYFCASSDPRSYEQYFGPGTRLTVT.

This clone was recorded a few times. The chain combines TRBV5-4 with TRBJ1-6; TRBD1 aligns across 10 bases. This CDR3 comprises 16 residues. CDR1 is SGHNT and CDR2 is YYREEE in the germline V gene (reference sequence). J lost 5 bases, V lost 4 bases, and 6 bases had no gene match. The CDR3 sequence: CASSGTGEGNNSPLHF. Here the CDR3 DNA reads TGTGCCAGCAGCGGGACAGGGGAGGGGAATAATTCACCCCTCCACTTT.

The rearrangement uses TRBV30 and TRBJ1-2; D not resolved. V dropped 3 bases and J dropped 8 bases, with 13 bases sitting between them. The CDR3 is 12 amino acids. CDR1 and CDR2 (germline): GTSNPN, SVGIG (reference sequence). In DNA, the CDR3 is TGTGCCTGGAGGGTCAGTCTTCAGGGCTACACCTTC. It translates to CAWRVSLQGYTF.

The chain links TRBV7-9 to TRBJ1-2; no definite D call. The CDR3 loop spans 15 amino acids. Between the trimmed V and J ends, which lost 2 bases and 0 bases, there was a span of 10 bases. Germline CDR1 reads SEHNR; CDR2 reads FQNEAQ (reference sequence). The CDR3 sequence is CASSLRAGPNYGYTF. The CDR3 DNA is TGTGCCAGCAGCTTAAGGGCAGGCCCTAACTATGGCTACACCTTC.

This clone was seen a few times. This chain links TRBV11-2 with TRBJ2-5; tentatively, D is TRBD1 (6 bases). Germline-derived CDR1 and CDR2 are SGHAT and FQNNGV. Trimming stripped 3 bases from V and 5 bases from J, with 16 bases between. The CDR3 runs 15 residues. CDR3 sequence: CASSFYRVFTETQYF. The CDR3, as DNA: TGTGCCAGCAGCTTCTACAGGGTTTTCACGGAGACCCAGTACTTC.

V usage is TRBV5-1 and J usage is TRBJ2-7; 8 positions match TRBD1. Germline loops: CDR1 SGHRS, CDR2 YFSETQ. V dropped 3 bases and J dropped 5; count of bases not matched to a gene: 10. This CDR3 spans 15 amino acids. CDR3 residues: CASSSTSGTGHEQYF. In DNA form, the CDR3 reads TGCGCCAGCAGCTCCACCTCCGGGACAGGCCACGAGCAGTACTTC.

The rearrangement joins TRBV5-1 to TRBJ2-5; 11 bases match TRBD1. This CDR3 has 14 residues. V lost 4 bases and J lost 5; bases outside the gene matches: 4. In germline, CDR1 is SGHRS, CDR2 YFSETQ. The CDR3 DNA reads TGCGCCAGCAGCACGGGACAGGGGGAGGAGACCCAGTACTTC. Its translation: CASSTGQGEETQYF.

This chain uses TRBV30 with TRBJ2-6; TRBD1 aligns across 7 bases. Germline assignment: CDR1 GTSNPN and CDR2 SVGIG (reference sequence). The junction had 5 bases not matched to a gene; V was cut back by 4 bases and J by 2 bases. This CDR3 region has 15 residues. CDR3 nucleotides: TGTGCCTGGATAGGGGGCGCGACTGGGGCCAACGTCCTGACTTTC. Protein sequence: CAWIGGATGANVLTF.

The CDR3 coding sequence is TGTGCCATCAGTGAGTATGAGGACAACACTGAAGCTTTCTTT. This encodes CAISEYEDNTEAFF. V gene TRBV10-3 combines with J gene TRBJ1-1; D gene ambiguous. Trimming removed 1 base from V and 2 bases from J, with 8 bases in between. CDR1 and CDR2 (germline): ENHRY, SYGVKD. This CDR3 contains 14 residues.

The V and J genes are TRBV5-1 and TRBJ2-1; D gene ambiguous. Deletions cut 0 bases from V and 0 bases from J, with 10 bases between. The germline gives CDR1 SGHRS, CDR2 YFSETQ. The length of the CDR3 is 16 residues. CDR3 DNA sequence: TGCGCCAGCAGCTTGGATGCCCCGAGCTCCTACAATGAGCAGTTCTTC. Its protein is CASSLDAPSSYNEQFF.

In its sample, this clone was seen a few times. V usage is TRBV30 and J usage is TRBJ2-3; no firm D call. The CDR3 is 13 residues long. Trimming left V 3 bases short and J 4 bases short, with 11 bases between. Germline CDR1 GTSNPN, CDR2 SVGIG (reference sequence). CDR3 nucleotide sequence: TGTGCCTGGAGGTTTAAAGGGCCAGATACGCAGTATTTT. It encodes CAWRFKGPDTQYF.

This clone has just a few counts. V is TRBV6-6 and J is TRBJ2-1; D is undetermined. Trimming took off 2 bases at V and 6 bases at J, with 17 bases between the two ends. The CDR3 sequence is 16 residues long. Germline V CDR1 and CDR2: MNHNY, SVGAGI (reference sequence). CDR3 loop: CASSYGPAKNGNEQFF. CDR3 coding DNA: TGTGCCAGCAGTTACGGGCCGGCCAAGAATGGCAATGAGCAGTTCTTC.